A single sample is the source of the 26 T cell receptor beta chains below, sequenced in a study of tumor-infiltrating lymphocytes in localized non-small cell lung cancer (dated by TCRdb to about 2021). The library was produced with the immunoSEQ multiplex PCR assay. TCRdb took this table from immuneACCESS and kept in-frame rearrangements with V and J called. Such tables lack part of the clones; where checked against another copy, unresolved V genes explain under half of the gap, and the rest is unexplained. The sample table shows just under 6,000 clones, and approximately 64% are seen once. More than 13% of the sample belongs to the ten largest clones. Input material: uninvolved lung tissue not adjacent to the tumor. These receptors all come from a human donor with non-small cell lung cancer.

To note about this clone: Other nucleotide sequences from this sample produce the same CDR3. This rearrangement joins TRBV6-6 to TRBJ2-5; D gene ambiguous. The V gene lost 2 bases and the J gene lost 5 bases, with 3 bases spanning the gap. The CDR3 length is 11 residues. Germline V gives CDR1 MNHNY, CDR2 SVGAGI (reference sequence). For the CDR3, the DNA is TGTGCCAGCAGTTACCGGGAGACCCAGTACTTC. It yields the protein CASSYRETQYF.

The V and J genes are TRBV28 and TRBJ1-1; no firm D call. CDR3 size: 11 residues. The germline V and J ends were trimmed by 7 bases and 4 bases, with 7 bases remaining between them. Germline assignment: CDR1 MDHEN and CDR2 SYDVKM. CDR3 sequence (DNA): TGTGCCAGCACCCTGTTCACTGAAGCTTTCTTT. It is translated as CASTLFTEAFF. The complete variable domain, with remaining parts taken from reference TRBV28 and TRBJ1-1, reads DVKVTQSSRYLVKRTGEKVFLECVQDMDHENMFWYRQDPGLGLRLIYFSYDVKMKEKGDIPEGYSVSREKKERFSLILESASTNQTSMYLCASTLFTEAFFGQGTRLTVV.

This clone is medium-sized. The CDR3, as DNA: TGTGCCAGTTTCTCAGGGTTCAGCAATCAGCCCCAGCATTTT. This codes for CASFSGFSNQPQHF. The rearrangement links TRBV19 to TRBJ1-5, with a weak D call TRBD1 (5 bases). CDR3 length: 14 amino acids. CDR1 LNHDA and CDR2 SQIVND come from the germline V gene (reference sequence). The ends were cut back, 8 bases at V and 1 base at J, with 12 bases in the middle.

CDR3 DNA: TGCAGCGTTGAAGCAGGGACCACCGGGGAGCTGTTTTTT. The encoded protein is CSVEAGTTGELFF. This chain uses TRBV29-1 with TRBJ2-2; D tentatively fits TRBD1 or TRBD2 (5 bases each). CDR1 SQVTM and CDR2 ANQGSEA come from the germline V gene. The V end was cut by 1 base, the J end by 4 bases, with 7 bases between. This CDR3 spans 13 amino acids.

This rearrangement joins TRBV27 to TRBJ1-1; D is possibly TRBD1 (5 bases). The V and J ends lost 3 bases and 1 base respectively, with 6 bases between them. The CDR3 runs to 13 residues. Germline assignment: CDR1 MNHEY and CDR2 SMNVEV (reference sequence). Here the CDR3 reads CASSFDRNTEAFF. The CDR3, as DNA: TGTGCCAGCAGTTTCGACAGGAACACTGAAGCTTTCTTT.

This chain joins TRBV5-1 and TRBJ1-5; 9 bases agree with TRBD1. Germline V gene data show CDR1 as SGHRS and CDR2 as YFSETQ. CDR3 size: 17 residues. With V trimmed by 0 bases and J by 4 bases, 8 bases remained unmatched. CDR3 protein: CASSLAPTGQGNQPQHF. In DNA form, the CDR3 reads TGCGCCAGCAGCTTGGCGCCAACGGGACAGGGAAATCAGCCCCAGCATTTT.

This clone is judged medium-sized (0.01 to 0.1%). This chain connects TRBV7-9 to TRBJ1-1; TRBD1 might be the D (6 bases). This CDR3 has 14 amino acids. The V end was cut by 5 bases, the J end by 0 bases, with 10 bases between. Looked up from germline, CDR1 is SEHNR and CDR2 is FQNEAQ (reference sequence). The CDR3 here is CASSPDRMNTEAFF. DNA of the CDR3: TGTGCCAGCAGCCCCGACAGGATGAACACTGAAGCTTTCTTT.

The chain joins TRBV9 to TRBJ2-3; TRBD2 matches 12 bases. Per the germline V gene, CDR1 is SGDLS and CDR2 is YYNGEE. Losses at the gene ends were 0 bases for V and 3 bases for J; bases not matched to a gene: 20. The CDR3 spans 22 residues. The CDR3 DNA reads TGTGCCAGCAGCGTAGCTACCCGTACAGGGGCTTTCGGGACTAGCGGGACAGATACGCAGTATTTT. It translates to CASSVATRTGAFGTSGTDTQYF.

This chain connects TRBV7-2 to TRBJ2-1; D call uncertain. CDR1 and CDR2 (germline): SGHTA, FQGNSA. V gave up 0 bases and J gave up 9 bases, with 6 bases separating them. The CDR3 is made up of 12 amino acids. The chain's CDR3 is CASSLAGREQFF. As DNA, the CDR3 is TGTGCCAGCAGCTTAGCGGGTCGTGAGCAGTTCTTC.

The gene calls are TRBV28 and TRBJ1-1; no firm D call. Per the germline V gene, CDR1 is MDHEN and CDR2 is SYDVKM. V was shortened by 4 bases and J by 8 bases, with 11 bases between the two germline ends. The CDR3 sequence is 12 residues long. The CDR3 region is CASSSPLFEAFF. CDR3 sequence (DNA): TGTGCCAGCAGTTCCCCCTTATTCGAAGCTTTCTTT. The full variable domain, completed using reference TRBV28 and TRBJ1-1, is DVKVTQSSRYLVKRTGEKVFLECVQDMDHENMFWYRQDPGLGLRLIYFSYDVKMKEKGDIPEGYSVSREKKERFSLILESASTNQTSMYLCASSSPLFEAFFGQGTRLTVV.

The V gene is TRBV7-6, the J gene TRBJ2-2; a weak D match, TRBD1 (5 bases). There are 14 residues in the CDR3. Trimming pared 1 base from V and 5 bases from J, leaving 8 bases between. Looked up from germline, CDR1 is SGHVS and CDR2 is FNYEAQ. The CDR3 loop reads CASSLVGLTGELFF. As DNA, the CDR3 is TGTGCCAGCAGCTTAGTGGGGCTAACCGGGGAGCTGTTTTTT.

Concerning this clone itself: The conserved phenylalanine or tryptophan normally closing the CDR3 is absent here, so this likely arose from a read error. Because the CDR3's place on the DNA is in doubt, the DNA is left out and the CDR3 is given as listed by TCRdb. The V and J genes are TRBV4-1 and TRBJ1-2. The CDR3 has 14 residues if both end residues are counted. Germline V gene sequence: CDR1 MGHRA, CDR2 YSYEKL. Here the CDR3 reads CASSQDFERTPTKI.

J is TRBJ1-1 and V is TRBV20-1; D is undetermined. Germline V gene lookup returns CDR1 DFQATT and CDR2 SNEGSKA (reference sequence). Trimming shortened V by 8 bases and J by 7 bases, and 14 bases separated the two germline ends. This CDR3 is built from 11 residues. The CDR3 DNA reads as TGCAGTCCCCCCGAGCAGCTTGAAGCTTTCTTT. It translates to CSPPEQLEAFF.

The gene calls are TRBV7-3 and TRBJ2-3; no definite D call. Trimming took 1 base from V and 0 from J, leaving 5 bases between them. The CDR3 is 14 residues long. Germline V gives CDR1 SGHTA, CDR2 FQGTGA. The CDR3 reads CASSLIHSTDTQYF. CDR3 nucleotide sequence: TGTGCCAGCAGCTTAATCCATAGCACAGATACGCAGTATTTT.

Judged by abundance, this clone is medium-sized. This rearrangement joins TRBV19 to TRBJ2-7; TRBD2 agrees at 10 bases. The germline CDR1 and CDR2 sequences are LNHDA and SQIVND (reference sequence). This CDR3 has 13 amino acids. V dropped 6 bases and J dropped 5; count of bases not matched to a gene: 4. Written as DNA, the CDR3 is TGTGCCAGTAGGGCCCTAGCGGGAGACGAGCAGTACTTC. Its protein is CASRALAGDEQYF.

This chain connects TRBV7-2 to TRBJ2-7, with 8 positions matching TRBD1. Germline CDR1 and CDR2: SGHTA and FQGNSA. CDR3 size: 14 residues. The trim removed 5 bases at V and 2 bases at J, leaving 5 bases unmatched. The DNA for the CDR3 is TGTGCCAGCAGCCTTACAGGGGGAGCCTACGAGCAGTACTTC. Protein product: CASSLTGGAYEQYF.

This chain joins TRBV19 and TRBJ1-4; D is uncertain. With 4 bases removed from V and 0 bases from J, the gap between germline ends came to 9 bases. Germline V CDR1 and CDR2: LNHDA, SQIVND (reference sequence). There are 15 residues in the CDR3. The DNA for the CDR3 is TGTGCCAGTAGTACAGGAACTGCAACTAATGAAAAACTGTTTTTT. It yields the protein CASSTGTATNEKLFF.

This clone has only a few counts. The V gene is TRBV28, the J gene TRBJ1-5, with a possible D match to TRBD1 (5 bases). Germline lookup yields CDR1 MDHEN and CDR2 SYDVKM. This CDR3 is built from 16 residues. The ends were cut back, 2 bases at V and 4 bases at J, with 15 bases in the middle. The CDR3 DNA follows: TGTGCCAGCAGTTTAATCCAGGGCTTGGATAATCAGCCCCAGCATTTT. This encodes CASSLIQGLDNQPQHF.

The chain couples TRBV20-1 to TRBJ2-5; D is ambiguous. The germline gives CDR1 DFQATT, CDR2 SNEGSKA (reference sequence). The CDR3 is made up of 11 amino acids. In nucleotides, the CDR3 is TGCAGCGCTCAGCACCAAGAGACCCAGTACTTC. Translation: CSAQHQETQYF.

The chain joins TRBV4-3 to TRBJ1-1; TRBD1 agrees at 7 bases. The V gene end was trimmed by 2 bases and the J gene end by 2 bases; junction bases not matched to a gene: 5. CDR3 length equals 15 residues. Germline loops: CDR1 LGHNA, CDR2 YSLEER. CDR3 DNA sequence: TGCGCCAGCAGCCAATCAACAGGGGCTAACACTGAAGCTTTCTTT. Its protein product is CASSQSTGANTEAFF.

The V call is TRBV30, the J call TRBJ1-2; no firm D call. Germline CDR1 and CDR2: GTSNPN and SVGIG (reference sequence). The CDR3 consists of 14 residues. Trimming took off 0 bases at V and 2 bases at J, with 10 bases between the two ends. The CDR3 DNA sequence: TGTGCCTGGAGTGTTCCGGGCGAGAACTATGGCTACACCTTC. Protein: CAWSVPGENYGYTF.

The V call is TRBV6-5, the J call TRBJ2-7; 10 positions agree with TRBD1. The CDR3 covers 16 residues. CDR1 is MNHEY, CDR2 SVGAGI, per germline. Germline trimming cut 4 bases from V and 5 bases from J; bases unmatched to any gene: 11. CDR3 coding DNA: TGTGCCAGCAGTTGGGACAGGGGTTCCGGGAGGGACGAGCAGTACTTC. It codes for CASSWDRGSGRDEQYF.

The gene calls are TRBV25-1 and TRBJ2-5; 9 bases align to TRBD1. This CDR3 contains 16 residues. The V gene end was trimmed by 8 bases and the J gene end by 4 bases; junction bases not matched to a gene: 14. CDR1 and CDR2 (germline): MGHDK, SYGVNS. CDR3 nucleotide sequence: TGTGCCAGCGGAACCCCTTTGGGACAGGGAGGAGAGACCCAGTACTTC. As protein: CASGTPLGQGGETQYF.

The chain employs TRBV7-3 and TRBJ2-1; the D gene is possibly TRBD2 (6 bases). V lost 1 base and J 6 bases, leaving 7 bases between the germline ends. CDR3 length: 13 residues. In germline, CDR1 is SGHTA, CDR2 FQGTGA. Here the CDR3 DNA reads TGTGCCAGCAGCTTAATCGGGAGCAATGAGCAGTTCTTC. Encoded protein: CASSLIGSNEQFF.

The rearrangement uses TRBV29-1 and TRBJ2-6; D gene unclear. V was trimmed by 2 bases and J by 2 bases, leaving 1 base between them. The CDR3 extends over 12 amino acids. The germline CDR1 and CDR2 sequences are SQVTM and ANQGSEA. This CDR3 is CSVETGANVLTF. The CDR3 DNA is TGCAGCGTTGAAACTGGGGCCAACGTCCTGACTTTC.

V and J are TRBV10-3 and TRBJ2-1, with D unclear. V was pared by 3 bases and J by 8 bases, with 8 bases between. Germline V gene lookup returns CDR1 ENHRY and CDR2 SYGVKD. This CDR3 is built from 12 residues. CDR3 nucleotide sequence: TGTGCCATCAGTGATGAGTTCCATGAGCAGTTCTTC. Protein product: CAISDEFHEQFF.